This T cell receptor beta chain was obtained from a study of T cells in Graves' hyperthyroidism and ophthalmopathy. Study as a whole: Peripheral blood sampling occurred at initial diagnosis, before any treatment.

At least 3 on the Clinical Activity Score was recorded for ophthalmopathy patients, who also had NOSPECS grade at least 4 and duration under 3 months. Uncontrolled infection, other autoimmune disease, pregnancy or lactation disqualified patients from enrolment. Each diagnosis was grounded in clinical symptoms, serum thyroxine and TRAb, thyroid ultrasound, and orbital computed tomography. Amplification of TCR beta CDR3 regions was performed using RNA transcripts as template. Initially, a first-round RT-PCR of the TCR CDR3 employed the HTBI primer set. TCRdb fed the multiplex PCR reads into MiXCR, producing one record per CDR3 protein. The profile covers around 370,000 distinct CDR3 sequences, with approximately 17% appearing a single time and over 35% taken by the ten largest. Ten or more counts support this clonotype. Germline V gives CDR1 SGHTS, CDR2 YDEGEE. Trimming shortened V by 1 base and J by 1 base, and 15 bases separated the two germline ends. CDR3 length: 16 amino acids.

The V gene is TRBV5-8, the J gene TRBJ2-7; D is possibly TRBD2 (6 bases). The TCR sequence derives from a young man with Graves' ophthalmopathy. The source material was blood. The CDR3 DNA reads TGTGCCAGCAGCTTGCGCCTCAGGGCGGGATCCTACGAGCAGTACTTC. This codes for CASSLRLRAGSYEQYF.